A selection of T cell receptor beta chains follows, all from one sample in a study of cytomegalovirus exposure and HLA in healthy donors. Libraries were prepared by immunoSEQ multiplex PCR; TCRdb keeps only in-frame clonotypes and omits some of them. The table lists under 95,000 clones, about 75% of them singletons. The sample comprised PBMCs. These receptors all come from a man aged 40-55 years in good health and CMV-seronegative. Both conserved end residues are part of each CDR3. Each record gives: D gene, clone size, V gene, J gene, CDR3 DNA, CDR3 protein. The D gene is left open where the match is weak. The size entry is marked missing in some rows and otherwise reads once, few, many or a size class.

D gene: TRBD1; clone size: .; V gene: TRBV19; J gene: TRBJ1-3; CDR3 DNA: TGTGCCAGCCGTCAGACGGACAGGGGAAACACCATATATTTT; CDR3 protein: CASRQTDRGNTIYF
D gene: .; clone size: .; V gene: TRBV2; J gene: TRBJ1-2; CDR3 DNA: TGTGCCAGCAGAGATCCAGGGTTCTATGGCTACACCTTC; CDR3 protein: CASRDPGFYGYTF
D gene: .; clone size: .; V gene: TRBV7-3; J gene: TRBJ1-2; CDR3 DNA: TGTGCCAGCAGCTTAATGGGAGGGGCCTATGGCTACACCTTC; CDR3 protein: CASSLMGGAYGYTF
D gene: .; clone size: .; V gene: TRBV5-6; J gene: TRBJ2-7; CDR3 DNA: TGTGCCAGCAGCTCCAGCGTAACAGGGGACTGGGACGAGCAGTACTTC; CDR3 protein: CASSSSVTGDWDEQYF
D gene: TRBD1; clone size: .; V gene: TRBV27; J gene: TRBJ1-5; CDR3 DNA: TGTGCCAGCAGTAAACGACAACAGGGGAGCAATCAGCCCCAGCATTTT; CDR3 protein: CASSKRQQGSNQPQHF
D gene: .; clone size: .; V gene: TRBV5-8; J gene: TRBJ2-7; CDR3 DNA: TGTGCCAGCCAGGGCAGGGGAATCGAGCAGTACTTC; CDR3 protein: CASQGRGIEQYF
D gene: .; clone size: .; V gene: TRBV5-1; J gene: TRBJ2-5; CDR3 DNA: TGCGCCAGCAGCCAGATACCCGAGGAAACCCAGTACTTC; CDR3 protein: CASSQIPEETQYF
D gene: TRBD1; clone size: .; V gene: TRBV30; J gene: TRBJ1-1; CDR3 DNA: TGTGCCTGGAGTGTTCAGGGGGCATTCACTGAAGCTTTCTTT; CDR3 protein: CAWSVQGAFTEAFF
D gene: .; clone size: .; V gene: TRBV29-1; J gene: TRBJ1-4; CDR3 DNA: TGCAGCGTTGAAGCTGGGGGCTCGGGCGAAAAACTGTTTTTT; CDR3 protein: CSVEAGGSGEKLFF
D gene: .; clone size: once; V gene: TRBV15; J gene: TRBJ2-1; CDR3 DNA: TGTGCCACCAGCGGTCGAGCAGGGGCTGGGCAGTTCTTC; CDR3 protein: CATSGRAGAGQFF
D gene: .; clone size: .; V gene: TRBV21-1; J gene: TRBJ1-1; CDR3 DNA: TGTGCCAGCAGCAACGAGGCGAACACTGAAGCTTTCTTT; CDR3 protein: CASSNEANTEAFF
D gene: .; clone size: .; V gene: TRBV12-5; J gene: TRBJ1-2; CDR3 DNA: TGTGCTAGTGGTTTGGTAATCTCTGGCTACACCTTC; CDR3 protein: CASGLVISGYTF
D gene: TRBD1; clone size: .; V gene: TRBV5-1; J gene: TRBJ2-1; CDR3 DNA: TGCGCCAGCAGCGTCCTGACAGGGGCCGGCAATGAGCAGTTCTTC; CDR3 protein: CASSVLTGAGNEQFF
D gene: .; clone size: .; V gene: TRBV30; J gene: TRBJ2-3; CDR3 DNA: TGTGCCTGGAGGCGTCCCACAGATACGCAGTATTTT; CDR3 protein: CAWRRPTDTQYF
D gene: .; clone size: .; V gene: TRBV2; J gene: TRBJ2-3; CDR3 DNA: TGTGCCAGCAGCCCTCCCTACACAGATACGCAGTATTTT; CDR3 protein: CASSPPYTDTQYF
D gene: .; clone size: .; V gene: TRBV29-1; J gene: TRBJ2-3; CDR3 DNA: TGCAGCGTGAAGGTCCGACTAGTTGCTACGCAGTATTTT; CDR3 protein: CSVKVRLVATQYF
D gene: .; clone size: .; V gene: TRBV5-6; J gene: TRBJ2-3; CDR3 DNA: TGTGCCAGCAGCTTGGACGCGGTAGGCGATACGCAGTATTTT; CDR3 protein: CASSLDAVGDTQYF
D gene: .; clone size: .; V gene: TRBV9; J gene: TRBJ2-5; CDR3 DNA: TGTGCCAGCAGCCAACAAGAGACCCAGTACTTC; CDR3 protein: CASSQQETQYF
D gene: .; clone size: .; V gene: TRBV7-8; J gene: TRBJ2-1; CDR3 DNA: TGTGCCAGCAGCTTAGGTCGGGACAATGAGCAGTTCTTC; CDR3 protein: CASSLGRDNEQFF
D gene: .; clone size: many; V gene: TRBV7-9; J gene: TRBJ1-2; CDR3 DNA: TGTGCCAGCAGCTTAGCGGCAGGCGGGGCATTTGGCTACACCTTC; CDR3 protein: CASSLAAGGAFGYTF
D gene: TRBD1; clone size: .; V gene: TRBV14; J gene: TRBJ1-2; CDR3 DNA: TGTGCCAGCAGCCAAGGACAGGGAAGGTCCTATGGCTACACCTTC; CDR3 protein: CASSQGQGRSYGYTF